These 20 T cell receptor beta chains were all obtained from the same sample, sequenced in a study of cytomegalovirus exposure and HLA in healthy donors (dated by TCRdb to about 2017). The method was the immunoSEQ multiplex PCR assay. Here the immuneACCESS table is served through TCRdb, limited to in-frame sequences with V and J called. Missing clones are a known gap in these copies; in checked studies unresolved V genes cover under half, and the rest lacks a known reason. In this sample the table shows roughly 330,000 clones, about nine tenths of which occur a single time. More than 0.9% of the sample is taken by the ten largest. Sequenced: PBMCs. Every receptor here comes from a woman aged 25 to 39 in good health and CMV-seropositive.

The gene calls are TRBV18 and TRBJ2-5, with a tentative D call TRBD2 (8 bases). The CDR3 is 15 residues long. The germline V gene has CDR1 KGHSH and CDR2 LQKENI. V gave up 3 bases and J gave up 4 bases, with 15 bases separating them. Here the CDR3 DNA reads TGTGCCAGCTCACCGCGGGACAGCGGGAGAGAGACCCAGTACTTC. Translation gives CASSPRDSGRETQYF.

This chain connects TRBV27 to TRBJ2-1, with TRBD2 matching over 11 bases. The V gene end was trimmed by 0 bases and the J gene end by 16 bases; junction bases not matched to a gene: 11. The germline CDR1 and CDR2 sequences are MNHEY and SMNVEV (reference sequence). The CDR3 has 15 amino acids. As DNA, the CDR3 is TGTGCCAGCAGTTTATCGACTAGCGGGATCCACCCCAATTTCTTC. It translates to CASSLSTSGIHPNFF.

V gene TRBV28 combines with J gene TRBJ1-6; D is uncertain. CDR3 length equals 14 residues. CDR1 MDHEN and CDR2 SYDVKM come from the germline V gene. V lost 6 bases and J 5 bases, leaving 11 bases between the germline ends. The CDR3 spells CASSPTRDNSPLHF. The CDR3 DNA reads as TGTGCCAGCAGCCCTACTAGGGATAATTCACCCCTCCACTTT. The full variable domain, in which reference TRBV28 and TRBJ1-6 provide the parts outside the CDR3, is DVKVTQSSRYLVKRTGEKVFLECVQDMDHENMFWYRQDPGLGLRLIYFSYDVKMKEKGDIPEGYSVSREKKERFSLILESASTNQTSMYLCASSPTRDNSPLHFGNGTRLTVT.

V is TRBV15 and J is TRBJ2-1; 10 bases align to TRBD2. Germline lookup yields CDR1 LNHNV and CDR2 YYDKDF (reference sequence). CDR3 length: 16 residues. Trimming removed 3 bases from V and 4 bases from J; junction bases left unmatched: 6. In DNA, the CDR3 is TGTGCCACCAGCAGGGTTAGCGGGGGGCTATACAATGAGCAGTTCTTC. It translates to CATSRVSGGLYNEQFF.

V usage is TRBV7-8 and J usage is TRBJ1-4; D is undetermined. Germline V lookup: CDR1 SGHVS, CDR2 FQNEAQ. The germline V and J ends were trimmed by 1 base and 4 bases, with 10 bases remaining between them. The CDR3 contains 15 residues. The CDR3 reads CASSLEADYNEKLFF. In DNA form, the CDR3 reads TGTGCCAGCAGCTTAGAGGCCGACTATAATGAAAAACTGTTTTTT.

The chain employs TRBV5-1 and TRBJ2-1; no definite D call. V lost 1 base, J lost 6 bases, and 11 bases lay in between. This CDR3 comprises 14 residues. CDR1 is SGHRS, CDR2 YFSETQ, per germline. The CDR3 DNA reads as TGCGCCAGCAGCTTGTCCCAGCGCGGCAATGAGCAGTTCTTC. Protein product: CASSLSQRGNEQFF.

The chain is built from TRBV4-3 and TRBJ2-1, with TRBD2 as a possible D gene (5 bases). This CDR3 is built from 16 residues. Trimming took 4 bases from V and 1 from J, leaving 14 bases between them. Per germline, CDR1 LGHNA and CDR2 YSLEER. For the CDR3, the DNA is TGCGCCAGCAGCCTCCGGACTCTAGAGTCCTACAATGAGCAGTTCTTC. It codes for CASSLRTLESYNEQFF.

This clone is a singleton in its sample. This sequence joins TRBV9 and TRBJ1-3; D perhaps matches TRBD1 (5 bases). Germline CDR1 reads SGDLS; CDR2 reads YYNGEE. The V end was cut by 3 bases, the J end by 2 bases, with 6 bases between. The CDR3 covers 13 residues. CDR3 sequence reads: CASSEGPGNTIYF. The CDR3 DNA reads TGTGCCAGCAGCGAGGGGCCTGGAAACACCATATATTTT.

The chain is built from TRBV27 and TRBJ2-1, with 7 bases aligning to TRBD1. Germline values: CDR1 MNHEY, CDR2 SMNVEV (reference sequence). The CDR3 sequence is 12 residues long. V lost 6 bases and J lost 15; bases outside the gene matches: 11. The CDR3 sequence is CASSSQGKKLFF. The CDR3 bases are TGTGCCAGCAGCTCACAGGGGAAAAAATTGTTCTTC.

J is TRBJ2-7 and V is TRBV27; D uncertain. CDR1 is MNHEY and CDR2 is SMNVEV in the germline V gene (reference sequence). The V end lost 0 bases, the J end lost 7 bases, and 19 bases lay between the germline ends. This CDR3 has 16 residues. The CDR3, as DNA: TGTGCCAGCAGTTTATCGTTCAGCCGGACCCGCCAAGAGCAGTACTTC. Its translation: CASSLSFSRTRQEQYF.

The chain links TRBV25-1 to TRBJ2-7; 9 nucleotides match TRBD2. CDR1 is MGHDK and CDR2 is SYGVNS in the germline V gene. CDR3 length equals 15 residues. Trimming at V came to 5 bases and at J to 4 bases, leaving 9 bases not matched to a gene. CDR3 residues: CASSPLAGGLYEQYF. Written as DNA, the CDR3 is TGTGCCAGCAGTCCTCTGGCGGGGGGGCTTTACGAGCAGTACTTC.

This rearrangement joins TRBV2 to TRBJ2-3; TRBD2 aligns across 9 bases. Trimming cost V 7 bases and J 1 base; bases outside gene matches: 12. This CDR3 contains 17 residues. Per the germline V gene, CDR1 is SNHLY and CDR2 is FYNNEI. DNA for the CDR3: TGTGCCAGCAATGCCGGGACTAGCCTTCGGGGCACAGATACGCAGTATTTT. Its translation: CASNAGTSLRGTDTQYF. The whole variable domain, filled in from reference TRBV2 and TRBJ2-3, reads EPEVTQTPSHQVTQMGQEVILRCVPISNHLYFYWYRQILGQKVEFLVSFYNNEISEKSEIFDDQFSVERPDGSNFTLKIRSTKLEDSAMYFCASNAGTSLRGTDTQYFGPGTRLTVL.

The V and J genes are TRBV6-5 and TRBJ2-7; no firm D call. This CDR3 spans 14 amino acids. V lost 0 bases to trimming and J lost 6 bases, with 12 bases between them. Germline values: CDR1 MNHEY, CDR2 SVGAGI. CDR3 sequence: CASSYSTAGVEQYF. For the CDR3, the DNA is TGTGCCAGCAGTTACTCGACTGCTGGGGTCGAGCAGTACTTC.

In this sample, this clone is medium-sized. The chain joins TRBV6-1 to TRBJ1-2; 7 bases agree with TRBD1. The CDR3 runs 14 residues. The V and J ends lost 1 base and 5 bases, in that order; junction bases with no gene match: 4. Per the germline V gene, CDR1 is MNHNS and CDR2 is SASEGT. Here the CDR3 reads CASSEGDSSYGYTF. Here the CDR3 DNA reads TGTGCCAGCAGTGAAGGGGACAGCTCTTATGGCTACACCTTC.

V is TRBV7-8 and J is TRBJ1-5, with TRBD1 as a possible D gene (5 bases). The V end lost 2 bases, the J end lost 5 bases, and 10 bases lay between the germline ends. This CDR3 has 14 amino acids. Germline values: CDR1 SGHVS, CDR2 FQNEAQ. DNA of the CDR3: TGTGCCAGCAGCTTAAGGCAGGGCTATCAGCCCCAGCATTTT. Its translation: CASSLRQGYQPQHF.

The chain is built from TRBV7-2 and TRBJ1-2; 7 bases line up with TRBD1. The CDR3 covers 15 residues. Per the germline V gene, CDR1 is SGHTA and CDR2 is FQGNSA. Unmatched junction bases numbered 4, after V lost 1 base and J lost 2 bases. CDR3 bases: TGTGCCAGCAGCTTAGTCGCGACAGGGAACTATGGCTACACCTTC. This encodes CASSLVATGNYGYTF.

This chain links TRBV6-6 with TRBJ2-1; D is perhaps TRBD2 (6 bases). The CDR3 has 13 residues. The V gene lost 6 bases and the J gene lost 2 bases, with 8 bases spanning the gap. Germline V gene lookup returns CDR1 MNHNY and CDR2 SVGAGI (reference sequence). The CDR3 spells CASRDYPYNEQFF. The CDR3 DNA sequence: TGTGCCAGCAGGGACTACCCCTACAATGAGCAGTTCTTC.

The DNA of the CDR3 is TGTGCCAGCAGGAAGAACCCGGCGTCTGTTTGCTACACCTTC. This gives the protein CASRKNPASVCYTF. The V and J genes are TRBV28 and TRBJ1-2; D is uncertain. CDR3 size: 14 residues. Germline CDR1 is MDHEN and CDR2 is SYDVKM. Trimming removed 6 bases at V and 9 bases at J, with 20 bases between.

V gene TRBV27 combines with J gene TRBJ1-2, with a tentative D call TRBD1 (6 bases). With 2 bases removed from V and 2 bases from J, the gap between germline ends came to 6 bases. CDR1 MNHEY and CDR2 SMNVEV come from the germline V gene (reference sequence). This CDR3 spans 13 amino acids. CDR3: CASSLTGNYGYTF. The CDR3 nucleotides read TGTGCCAGCAGTTTAACAGGGAACTATGGCTACACCTTC.

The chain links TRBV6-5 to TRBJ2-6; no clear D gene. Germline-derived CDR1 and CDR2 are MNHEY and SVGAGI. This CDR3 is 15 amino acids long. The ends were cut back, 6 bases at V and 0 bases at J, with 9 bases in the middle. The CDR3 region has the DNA TGTGCCAGCAGACTTGACGGCTCTGGGGCCAACGTCCTGACTTTC. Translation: CASRLDGSGANVLTF.